This T cell receptor beta chain appears in the sequencing data of a study of blood T cell repertoires in COVID-19. Study in general: Donors in the United States, Italy and Spain gave samples during acute or convalescent COVID-19.

Clones were sequenced by immunoSEQ multiplex PCR, and TCRdb holds only the in-frame ones, with some missing. The sample has about 81,000 clones; around 82% are singletons. Trimming removed 4 bases from V and 12 bases from J, with 16 bases in between. This CDR3 has 14 amino acids. CDR1 and CDR2 from the germline V gene are SNHLY and FYNNEI. The sample holds many counts of this clone. The specimen was peripheral blood. The TCR originated in a human donor in a cohort sampled during active COVID-19. The chain employs TRBV2 and TRBJ1-6; tentative D call: TRBD1 (6 bases). The CDR3, as DNA: TGTGCCAGCAGTGTGTCAGGGGCCAAGGGACCCCTCCACTTT. It translates to CASSVSGAKGPLHF.